This passage covers 17 T cell receptor beta chains from one sample sequenced in a study of blood T cells in healthy people across ages. A second PCR of about 7 to 12 cycles used a sample-barcoded 5' primer and a J-beta primer mix. A single record per CDR3 protein comes from TCRdb applying MiXCR to the 5' RACE reads. In the table there are around 400,000 distinct CDR3 sequences, more than 45% of which are singletons. The specimen was blood. The receptor source for this set is a man aged 60-69 years in good health.

The chain links TRBV27 to TRBJ2-7; 9 positions agree with TRBD1. The V and J ends lost 5 bases and 3 bases, in that order; junction bases with no gene match: 11. Looked up from germline, CDR1 is MNHEY and CDR2 is SMNVEV (reference sequence). The CDR3 extends over 16 amino acids. The CDR3 nucleotides read TGTGCCAGCAGTCCCCTTACAGGGGGCGGATTCTACGAGCAGTACTTC. The encoded protein is CASSPLTGGGFYEQYF.

This clonotype was picked up one time. The chain employs TRBV4-2 and TRBJ2-1, with 9 bases matching TRBD2. The J call may be mistaken, given a closer DNA end match to TRBJ2-7. The CDR3 runs 17 residues. Germline CDR1 is LGHNA and CDR2 is YNFKEQ. The DNA for the CDR3 is TGTGCCAGCAGCCAAGAAAGGAGCGGGGGGTCCTACAATGAGCAGTACTTC. It translates to CASSQERSGGSYNEQYF.

This clonotype has only a few counts. The V and J genes are TRBV4-3 and TRBJ1-2, with TRBD1 identical over 7 bases. Germline V gives CDR1 LGHNA, CDR2 YSLEER. J lost 7 bases, V lost 0 bases, and 5 bases had no gene match. The CDR3 is 14 residues long. The CDR3 sequence: CASSQDRAGGGYTF. CDR3 DNA: TGCGCCAGCAGCCAAGATAGGGCAGGGGGTGGCTACACCTTC.

This clonotype has just one count. This chain joins TRBV6-6 and TRBJ2-1; D gene ambiguous. Trimming left V 11 bases short and J 0 bases short, with 11 bases between. Germline V lookup: CDR1 MNHNY, CDR2 SVGAGI (reference sequence). This CDR3 comprises 13 residues. This chain's CDR3 is CAAGPRSYNEQFF. In DNA form, the CDR3 reads TGTGCCGCTGGACCCCGCTCCTACAATGAGCAGTTCTTC.

This clonotype was seen more than once but under ten times. The chain joins TRBV3-1 to TRBJ2-4, with 7 bases lining up with TRBD1. The trim removed 4 bases at V and 10 bases at J, leaving 4 bases unmatched. Germline V gene data show CDR1 as LGHDT and CDR2 as YNNKEL (reference sequence). The CDR3 is 12 amino acids. The CDR3 sequence is CASSPTGQIQYF. The CDR3 bases are TGTGCCAGCAGCCCGACAGGGCAAATTCAGTACTTC.

The rearrangement links TRBV20-1 to TRBJ2-5, with 8 bases lining up with TRBD1. The V segment lost 6 bases and the J segment 4 bases; nucleotides outside the gene matches: 4. This CDR3 is built from 12 residues. CDR1 DFQATT and CDR2 SNEGSKA come from the germline V gene (reference sequence). The CDR3 here is CSADRGGETQYF. The DNA for the CDR3 is TGCAGTGCAGACAGGGGAGGAGAGACCCAGTACTTC.

This chain links TRBV7-9 with TRBJ2-3, with 10 bases lining up with TRBD1. The CDR3 extends over 17 amino acids. With 1 base clipped from V and 6 bases from J, the junction kept 10 bases outside the gene matches. Germline loops: CDR1 SEHNR, CDR2 FQNEAQ (reference sequence). CDR3 residues: CASSLGSRGQGMDTQYF. The CDR3 region has the DNA TGTGCCAGCAGCTTAGGCTCTAGGGGACAGGGGATGGATACGCAGTATTTT.

This chain joins TRBV20-1 and TRBJ2-3, with D maybe TRBD2 (5 bases). The CDR3 runs 14 residues. V was pared by 6 bases and J by 3 bases, with 16 bases between. Germline CDR1 reads DFQATT; CDR2 reads SNEGSKA (reference sequence). The CDR3 loop reads CSAETSSVTDTQYF. CDR3 coding DNA: TGCAGTGCCGAAACTAGTTCGGTAACAGATACGCAGTATTTT.

The chain is built from TRBV7-6 and TRBJ2-7; 11 bases map to TRBD1. CDR1 SGHVS and CDR2 FNYEAQ come from the germline V gene. The junction had 7 bases not matched to a gene; V was cut back by 1 base and J by 2 bases. The CDR3 spans 17 residues. The CDR3 here is CASSLGTGGFLTYEQYF. CDR3 coding DNA: TGTGCCAGCAGCTTAGGGACAGGGGGCTTTTTAACCTACGAGCAGTACTTC.

This clonotype turned up a few times. The chain is built from TRBV6-2 or TRBV6-3 and TRBJ2-3, with D maybe TRBD2 (5 bases). CDR1 and CDR2 from the germline V gene are MNHEY and SVGEGT. The V end lost 0 bases, the J end lost 6 bases, and 10 bases lay between the germline ends. CDR3 length: 14 residues. The CDR3: CASSYSLAVDTQYF. CDR3 bases: TGTGCCAGCAGTTACTCGCTAGCAGTGGATACGCAGTATTTT.

V and J are TRBV7-9 and TRBJ2-3; perhaps TRBD2 as D (5 bases). Per the germline V gene, CDR1 is SEHNR and CDR2 is FQNEAQ (reference sequence). The length of the CDR3 is 16 residues. Trimming took off 0 bases at V and 7 bases at J, with 17 bases between the two ends. DNA of the CDR3: TGTGCCAGCAGCTTAGCTGGCAAGGGAGCGCTGTATACGCAGTATTTT. Its translation: CASSLAGKGALYTQYF.

V usage is TRBV11-2 and J usage is TRBJ1-1, with TRBD1 matching 9 bases. The CDR3 consists of 14 residues. The V gene's germline CDR1 is SGHAT and CDR2 FQNNGV. V gave up 5 bases and J gave up 5 bases; unmatched junction bases: 6. CDR3 residues: CASSRDRVRTEAFF. The CDR3 nucleotides read TGTGCCAGCAGCCGGGACAGGGTCCGGACTGAAGCTTTCTTT.

CDR3 nucleotides: TGTGCCAGCAGCTTGACTAGCGGGGGCCCAGGTACGCAGTATTTT. It translates to CASSLTSGGPGTQYF. The chain has TRBV5-8 and TRBJ2-3, with 11 bases fitting TRBD2. V was clipped by 1 base and J by 8 bases; unmatched bases: 6. The CDR3 spans 15 residues. Germline assignment: CDR1 SGHTS and CDR2 YDEGEE.

The sample holds a few counts of this clonotype. The rearrangement links TRBV20-1 to TRBJ2-4; TRBD1 might be the D (6 bases). This CDR3 has 16 amino acids. V lost 1 base and J lost 0, with 13 bases in between. Germline V gene data show CDR1 as DFQATT and CDR2 as SNEGSKA (reference sequence). CDR3 nucleotide sequence: TGCAGTGCTAGAGGGTACAGGGATCTAGCCAAAAACATTCAGTACTTC. It translates to CSARGYRDLAKNIQYF.

There are a few counts of this clonotype. The V gene is TRBV4-2, the J gene TRBJ1-4; 7 nucleotides agree with TRBD1. V lost 4 bases to trimming and J lost 4 bases; unmatched junction nucleotides: 6. CDR1 and CDR2 (germline): LGHNA, YNFKEQ. The CDR3 consists of 15 residues. As DNA, the CDR3 is TGTGCCAGCAGCCCCACAGGGGAGCATAATGAAAAACTGTTTTTT. Amino acid sequence: CASSPTGEHNEKLFF.

This rearrangement joins TRBV24-1 to TRBJ2-5; TRBD2 aligns across 7 bases. Germline values: CDR1 KGHDR, CDR2 SFDVKD. V shed 3 bases, J shed 11 bases, and the junction held 8 bases outside the gene matches. The CDR3 totals 13 residues. In DNA form, the CDR3 reads TGTGCCACCAGTGATCCGGGACTACGCAAGCAGTACTTC. Its protein product is CATSDPGLRKQYF.

A few counts support this clonotype. The chain employs TRBV7-2 and TRBJ2-2; the D gene is possibly TRBD2 (6 bases). The CDR3 covers 18 residues. In germline, CDR1 is SGHTA, CDR2 FQGNSA. The ends were cut back, 1 base at V and 5 bases at J, with 20 bases in the middle. In nucleotides, the CDR3 is TGTGCCAGCAGCTTAGAGGGTAGCGGCCTCCTGAGGACCGGGGAGCTGTTTTTT. It translates to CASSLEGSGLLRTGELFF.